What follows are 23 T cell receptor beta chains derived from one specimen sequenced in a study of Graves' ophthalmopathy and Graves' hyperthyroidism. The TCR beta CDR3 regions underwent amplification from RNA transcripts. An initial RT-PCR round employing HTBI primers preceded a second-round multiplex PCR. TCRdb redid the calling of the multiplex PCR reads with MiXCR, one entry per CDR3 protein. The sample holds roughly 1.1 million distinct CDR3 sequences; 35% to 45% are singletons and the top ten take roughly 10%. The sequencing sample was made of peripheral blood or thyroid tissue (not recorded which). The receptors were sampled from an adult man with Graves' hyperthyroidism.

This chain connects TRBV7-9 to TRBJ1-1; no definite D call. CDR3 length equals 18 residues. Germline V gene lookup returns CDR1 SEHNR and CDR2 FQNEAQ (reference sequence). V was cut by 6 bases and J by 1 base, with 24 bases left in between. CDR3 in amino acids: CASRNSFGYPKRNTEAFF. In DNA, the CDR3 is TGTGCCAGCAGAAATTCCTTCGGGTACCCAAAGCGGAACACTGAAGCTTTCTTT.

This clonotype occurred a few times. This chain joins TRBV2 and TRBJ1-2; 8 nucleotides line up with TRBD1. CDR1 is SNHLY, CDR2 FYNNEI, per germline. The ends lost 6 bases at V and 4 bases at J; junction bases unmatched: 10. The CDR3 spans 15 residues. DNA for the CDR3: TGTGCCAGCAGACCGGGACAGGCCAAGTTCTATGGCTACACCTTC. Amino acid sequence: CASRPGQAKFYGYTF.

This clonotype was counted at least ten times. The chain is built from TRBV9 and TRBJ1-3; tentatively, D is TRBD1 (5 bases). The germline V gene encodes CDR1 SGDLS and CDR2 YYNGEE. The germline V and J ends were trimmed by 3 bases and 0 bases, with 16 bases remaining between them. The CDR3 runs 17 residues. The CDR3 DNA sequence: TGTGCCAGCAGCGACCCAGGGACCACGAGCTCTGGAAACACCATATATTTT. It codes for CASSDPGTTSSGNTIYF.

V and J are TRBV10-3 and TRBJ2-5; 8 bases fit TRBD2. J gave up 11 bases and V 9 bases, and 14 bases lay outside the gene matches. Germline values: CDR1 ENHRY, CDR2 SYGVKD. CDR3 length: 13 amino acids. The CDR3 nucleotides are TGTGCCATGGGCGGGGGGTCTTACAATGAGCAGTACTTC. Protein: CAMGGGSYNEQYF.

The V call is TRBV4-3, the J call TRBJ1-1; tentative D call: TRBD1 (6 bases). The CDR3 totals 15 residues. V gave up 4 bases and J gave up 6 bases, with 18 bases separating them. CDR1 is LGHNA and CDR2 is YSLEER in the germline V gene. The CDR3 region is CASSLIRGRGAEAFF. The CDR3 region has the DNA TGCGCCAGCAGCCTTATCAGGGGTCGGGGAGCTGAAGCTTTCTTT.

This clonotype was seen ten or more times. The chain's CDR3 is CSAEGGSEAFF. DNA of the CDR3: TGCAGTGCCGAAGGTGGGTCTGAAGCTTTCTTT. The chain is built from TRBV20-1 and TRBJ1-1; D gene unclear. Trimming removed 6 bases from V and 6 bases from J, with 11 bases in between. CDR3 length: 11 amino acids. The germline V gene encodes CDR1 DFQATT and CDR2 SNEGSKA (reference sequence).

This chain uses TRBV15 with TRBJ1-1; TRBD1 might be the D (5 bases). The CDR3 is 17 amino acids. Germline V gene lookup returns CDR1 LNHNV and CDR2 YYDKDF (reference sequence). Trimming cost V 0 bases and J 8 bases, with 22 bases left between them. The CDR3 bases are TGTGCCACCAGCAGAGATCGTGAGGGACTACCGGGGCAGGAAGCTTTCTTT. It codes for CATSRDREGLPGQEAFF.

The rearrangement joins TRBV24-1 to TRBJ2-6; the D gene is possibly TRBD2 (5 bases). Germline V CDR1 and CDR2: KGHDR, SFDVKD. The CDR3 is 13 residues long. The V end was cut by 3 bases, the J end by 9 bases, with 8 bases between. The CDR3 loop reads CATSDPRDNVLTF. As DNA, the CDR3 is TGTGCCACCAGTGATCCCCGGGACAACGTCCTGACTTTC.

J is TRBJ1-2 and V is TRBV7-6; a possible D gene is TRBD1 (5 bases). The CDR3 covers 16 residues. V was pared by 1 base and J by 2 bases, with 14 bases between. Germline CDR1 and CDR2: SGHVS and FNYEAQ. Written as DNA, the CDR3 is TGTGCCAGCAGCTTAGAGGGGACCGACAGAAACTATGGCTACACCTTC. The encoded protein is CASSLEGTDRNYGYTF. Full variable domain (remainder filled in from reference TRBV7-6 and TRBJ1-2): GAGVSQSPRYKVTKRGQDVALRCDPISGHVSLYWYRQALGQGPEFLTYFNYEAQQDKSGLPNDRFSAERPEGSISTLTIQRTEQRDSAMYRCASSLEGTDRNYGYTFGSGTRLTVV.

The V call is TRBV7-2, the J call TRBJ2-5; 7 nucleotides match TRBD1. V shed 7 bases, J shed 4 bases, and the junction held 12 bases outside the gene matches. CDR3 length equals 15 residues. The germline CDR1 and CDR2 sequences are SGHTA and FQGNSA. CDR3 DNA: TGTGCCAGCACCAGGACAGGTGTAAGGGGAGAGACCCAGTACTTC. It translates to CASTRTGVRGETQYF.

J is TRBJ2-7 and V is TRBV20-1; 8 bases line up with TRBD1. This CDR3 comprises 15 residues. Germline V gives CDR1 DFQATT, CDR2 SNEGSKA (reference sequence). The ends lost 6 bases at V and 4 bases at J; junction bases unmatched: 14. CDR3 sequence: CSAIAGGAGVYEQYF. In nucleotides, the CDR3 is TGCAGTGCCATCGCAGGGGGCGCAGGGGTTTACGAGCAGTACTTC.

The chain's CDR3 is CASSWVGGPSYEQYF. For the CDR3, the DNA is TGTGCCAGCAGCTGGGTGGGAGGTCCCTCCTACGAGCAGTACTTC. The chain combines TRBV2 with TRBJ2-7, with a weak D call TRBD2 (6 bases). Germline V CDR1 and CDR2: SNHLY, FYNNEI. V shed 6 bases and J shed 0 bases, with 15 bases lying between them. The CDR3 loop spans 15 amino acids.

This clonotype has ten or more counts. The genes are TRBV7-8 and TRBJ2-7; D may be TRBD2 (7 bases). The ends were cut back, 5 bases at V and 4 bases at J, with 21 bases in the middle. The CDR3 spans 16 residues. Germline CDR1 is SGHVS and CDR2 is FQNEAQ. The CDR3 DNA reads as TGTGCCAGCAGCCAAGAAGTCACCCGGGGGGCGTACGAGCAGTACTTC. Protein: CASSQEVTRGAYEQYF. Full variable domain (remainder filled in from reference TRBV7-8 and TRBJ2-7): GAGVSQSPRYKVAKRGQDVALRCDPISGHVSLFWYQQALGQGPEFLTYFQNEAQLDKSGLPSDRFFAERPEGSVSTLKIQRTQQEDSAVYLCASSQEVTRGAYEQYFGPGTRLTVT.

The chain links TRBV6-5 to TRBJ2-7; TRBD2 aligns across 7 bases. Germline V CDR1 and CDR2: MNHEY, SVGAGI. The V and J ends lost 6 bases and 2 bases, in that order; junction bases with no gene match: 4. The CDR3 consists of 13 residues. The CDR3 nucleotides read TGTGCCAGCAGCCACCGGGGGGCCTACGAGCAGTACTTC. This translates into CASSHRGAYEQYF.

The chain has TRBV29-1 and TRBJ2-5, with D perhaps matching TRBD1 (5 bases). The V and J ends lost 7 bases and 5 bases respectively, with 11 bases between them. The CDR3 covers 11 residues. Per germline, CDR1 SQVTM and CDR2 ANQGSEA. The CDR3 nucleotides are TGCAGCGACAGGCCGGTGGAGACCCAGTACTTC. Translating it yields CSDRPVETQYF.

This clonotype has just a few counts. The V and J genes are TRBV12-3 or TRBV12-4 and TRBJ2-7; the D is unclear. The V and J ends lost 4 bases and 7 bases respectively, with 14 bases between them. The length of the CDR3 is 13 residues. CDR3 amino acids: CASSSTRTIEQYF. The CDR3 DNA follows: TGTGCCAGCAGTTCAACACGGACGATTGAGCAGTACTTC.

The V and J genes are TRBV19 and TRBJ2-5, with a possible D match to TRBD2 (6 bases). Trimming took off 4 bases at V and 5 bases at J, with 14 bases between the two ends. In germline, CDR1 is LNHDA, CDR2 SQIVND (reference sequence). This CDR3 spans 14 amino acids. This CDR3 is CASSNRERRETQYF. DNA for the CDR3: TGTGCCAGTAGTAACCGGGAGCGGCGGGAGACCCAGTACTTC.

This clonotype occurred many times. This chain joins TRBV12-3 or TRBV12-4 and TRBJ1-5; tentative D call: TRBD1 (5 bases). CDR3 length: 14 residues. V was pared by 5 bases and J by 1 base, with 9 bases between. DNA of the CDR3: TGTGCCAGCAGTGAAGACAGCAGCAATCAGCCCCAGCATTTT. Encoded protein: CASSEDSSNQPQHF.

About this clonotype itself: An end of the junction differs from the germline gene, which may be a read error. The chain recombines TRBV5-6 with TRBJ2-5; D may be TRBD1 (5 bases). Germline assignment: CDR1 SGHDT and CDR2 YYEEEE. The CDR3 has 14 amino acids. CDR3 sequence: CASLETTVLETRYF. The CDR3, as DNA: TGTGCCAGCCTTGAGACGACAGTGCTTGAGACCCGGTACTTC.

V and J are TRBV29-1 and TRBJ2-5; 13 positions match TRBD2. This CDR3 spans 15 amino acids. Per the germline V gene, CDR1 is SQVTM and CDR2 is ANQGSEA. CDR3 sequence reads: CSARWGLAGLETQYF. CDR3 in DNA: TGCAGTGCTAGGTGGGGACTAGCGGGGCTGGAGACCCAGTACTTC.

CDR3 sequence (DNA): TGCAGCGTTGATTTAGGGGCCGGGACTGAAGCTTTCTTT. It is translated as CSVDLGAGTEAFF. The rearrangement uses TRBV29-1 and TRBJ1-1, with D maybe TRBD1 (5 bases). The CDR3 consists of 13 residues. Germline lookup yields CDR1 SQVTM and CDR2 ANQGSEA. V was pared by 3 bases and J by 5 bases, with 13 bases between.

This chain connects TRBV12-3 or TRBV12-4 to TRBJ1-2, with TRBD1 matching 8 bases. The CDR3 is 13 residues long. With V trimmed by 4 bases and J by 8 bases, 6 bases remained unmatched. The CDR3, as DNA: TGTGCCAGCAGTTACCAGGGGGCCTTAGGCTACACCTTC. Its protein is CASSYQGALGYTF.

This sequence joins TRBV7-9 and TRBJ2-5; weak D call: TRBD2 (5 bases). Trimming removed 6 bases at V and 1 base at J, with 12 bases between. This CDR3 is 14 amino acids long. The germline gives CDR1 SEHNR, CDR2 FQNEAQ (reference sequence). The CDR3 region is CASSYGGVQETQYF. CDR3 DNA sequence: TGTGCCAGCAGTTACGGAGGAGTCCAAGAGACCCAGTACTTC.